A single sample is the source of the 27 T cell receptor beta chains below, sequenced in a study of T cell responses to AZD1222 COVID-19 vaccine. The protocol was immunoSEQ multiplex PCR, while the TCRdb copy is restricted to in-frame clones and leaves out a portion. The sample has about 120,000 clones, approximately 90% seen once. The material sequenced was peripheral blood, taken on day 0 of AZD1222 vaccination. The receptor source for this set is an adult in good health.

The rearrangement joins TRBV4-3 to TRBJ2-7; D tentatively fits TRBD1 or TRBD2 (5 bases each). Per the germline V gene, CDR1 is LGHNA and CDR2 is YSLEER. V was pared by 2 bases and J by 2 bases, with 13 bases between. This CDR3 is built from 15 residues. The CDR3 nucleotides read TGCGCCAGCAGCCAAACTGGGACGGTGGCCTACGAGCAGTACTTC. Encoded protein: CASSQTGTVAYEQYF.

The rearrangement joins TRBV27 to TRBJ1-6, with D tentatively TRBD1 (6 bases). Trimming shortened V by 5 bases and J by 9 bases, and 11 bases separated the two germline ends. The length of the CDR3 is 13 residues. The germline V gene encodes CDR1 MNHEY and CDR2 SMNVEV (reference sequence). The chain's CDR3 is CASSLGTTSPLHF. The CDR3 DNA follows: TGTGCCAGCAGTCTTGGGACAACTTCACCCCTCCACTTT.

The rearrangement uses TRBV4-3 and TRBJ2-2; 12 nucleotides line up with TRBD2. The CDR3 spans 17 residues. Germline V gene data show CDR1 as LGHNA and CDR2 as YSLEER. The V gene end was trimmed by 5 bases and the J gene end by 8 bases; junction bases not matched to a gene: 12. In nucleotides, the CDR3 is TGCGCCAGCAGCGTAGGCCCTAGCGGGGGGGCCGTGGGGGAGCTGTTTTTT. Translating it yields CASSVGPSGGAVGELFF.

This sequence joins TRBV12-3 or TRBV12-4 and TRBJ1-2; possible D gene TRBD1, 6 bases. With 6 bases removed from V and 9 bases from J, the gap between germline ends came to 11 bases. CDR3 length: 11 amino acids. The CDR3 sequence is CASSLQGSYTF. In DNA, the CDR3 is TGTGCCAGCAGCCTACAGGGTAGCTACACCTTC.

In DNA form, the CDR3 reads TGTGCCTGGGGACCAACAGCAACCCTTAACTATGGCTACACCTTC. Protein sequence: CAWGPTATLNYGYTF. This rearrangement joins TRBV30 to TRBJ1-2; no firm D call. V was trimmed by 5 bases and J by 1 base, leaving 17 bases between them. Looked up from germline, CDR1 is GTSNPN and CDR2 is SVGIG (reference sequence). This CDR3 is built from 15 residues.

This chain links TRBV11-2 with TRBJ2-6, with 7 bases aligning to TRBD2. CDR1 SGHAT and CDR2 FQNNGV come from the germline V gene. Trimming at V came to 5 bases and at J to 4 bases, leaving 5 bases not matched to a gene. There are 15 residues in the CDR3. CDR3 bases: TGTGCCAGCAGCCCTCTAGCGGTCGGGGCCAACGTCCTGACTTTC. Translation gives CASSPLAVGANVLTF.

The CDR3 DNA sequence: TGTGCCAGCAGCTTAGTAGGGGACAGTCCCTACAATGAGCAGTTCTTC. It yields the protein CASSLVGDSPYNEQFF. The J gene is TRBJ2-1, the V gene TRBV11-2; 7 bases align to TRBD1. The CDR3 totals 16 residues. V lost 1 base, J lost 2 bases, and 5 bases stayed unmatched. CDR1 is SGHAT, CDR2 FQNNGV, per germline.

This clone has only a few counts. The chain joins TRBV28 to TRBJ1-2, with D possibly TRBD1 on 5 matching bases. Trimming left V 4 bases short and J 4 bases short, with 16 bases between. The CDR3 sequence is 15 residues long. CDR1 and CDR2 (germline): MDHEN, SYDVKM. The CDR3 spells CASSSIRATIYGYTF. CDR3 coding DNA: TGTGCCAGCAGTTCGATCAGGGCAACGATCTATGGCTACACCTTC.

The V call is TRBV3-1 (or the pseudogene TRBV3-2), the J call TRBJ2-3; D not resolved. Germline CDR1 LGHDT, CDR2 YNNKEL (reference sequence). V lost 2 bases and J 3 bases, leaving 9 bases between the germline ends. This CDR3 has 14 residues. The CDR3 spells CASSQTKKTDTQYF. The DNA of the CDR3 is TGTGCCAGCAGCCAAACGAAAAAAACAGATACGCAGTATTTT.

This clone was found once. Other DNA sequences in the same sample also yield this CDR3. In DNA form, the CDR3 reads TGTGCCAGCAGCCTAAGGGACAGACTGAACACTGAAGCTTTCTTT. This translates into CASSLRDRLNTEAFF. The chain joins TRBV28 to TRBJ1-1, with 7 bases identical to TRBD1. CDR3 length: 15 residues. CDR1 and CDR2 (germline): MDHEN, SYDVKM. V was pared by 6 bases and J by 0 bases, with 7 bases of the junction left unmatched.

The V gene is TRBV28, the J gene TRBJ1-2, with D unresolved. The CDR3 length is 12 residues. CDR1 and CDR2 from the germline V gene are MDHEN and SYDVKM. The ends were cut back, 2 bases at V and 2 bases at J, with 3 bases in the middle. In nucleotides, the CDR3 is TGTGCCAGCAGTTTACCCAACTATGGCTACACCTTC. Translation gives CASSLPNYGYTF.

This rearrangement joins TRBV6-4 to TRBJ1-1; D is ambiguous. Germline CDR1 MRHNA, CDR2 SNTAGT. This CDR3 comprises 15 residues. V lost 6 bases and J lost 3, with 17 bases in between. The CDR3 reads CASSEGSGGHTEAFF. The DNA for the CDR3 is TGTGCCAGCAGCGAAGGAAGTGGTGGCCACACTGAAGCTTTCTTT.

The chain joins TRBV27 to TRBJ2-3; the D gene is possibly TRBD2 (7 bases). V lost 3 bases to trimming and J lost 2 bases, with 15 bases between them. The CDR3 is 16 residues long. CDR1 and CDR2 (germline): MNHEY, SMNVEV (reference sequence). The CDR3 loop is CASSFGRGRPTDTQYF. The CDR3 DNA is TGTGCCAGCAGTTTCGGGCGGGGGCGCCCCACAGATACGCAGTATTTT.

A single count supports this clone. The chain has TRBV5-1 and TRBJ1-2, with 7 bases matching TRBD1. This CDR3 region has 14 residues. V lost 4 bases and J lost 2; bases outside the gene matches: 5. The V gene's germline CDR1 is SGHRS and CDR2 YFSETQ. This CDR3 is CASSPDRLNYGYTF. The CDR3 DNA follows: TGCGCCAGCAGCCCGGACAGGCTCAACTATGGCTACACCTTC. Complete variable domain (other parts from reference TRBV5-1 and TRBJ1-2): KAGVTQTPRYLIKTRGQQVTLSCSPISGHRSVSWYQQTPGQGLQFLFEYFSETQRNKGNFPGRFSGRQFSNSRSEMNVSTLELGDSALYLCASSPDRLNYGYTFGSGTRLTVV.

The CDR3 is CASSQPRQERANEQFF. CDR3 nucleotides: TGCGCCAGCAGTCAACCTAGACAGGAGAGAGCCAATGAGCAGTTCTTC. This chain uses TRBV23-1 with TRBJ2-1; D possibly corresponds to TRBD1 (6 bases). TRBV23-1 is labeled an ORF, and its function is uncertain. The CDR3 sequence is 16 residues long. The V gene lost 2 bases and the J gene lost 6 bases, with 17 bases spanning the gap.

The CDR3 DNA reads TGTGCCAGCAGCAAAGTAGGAACTAGCGGGGGGACCCCCCAAGAGACCCAGTACTTC. It codes for CASSKVGTSGGTPQETQYF. The chain has TRBV21-1 and TRBJ2-5; the D call in the table, TRBD2, was not verified against the DNA. TRBV21-1 is described as a pseudogene. The CDR3 length is 19 residues.

The chain is built from TRBV5-6 and TRBJ2-7; D perhaps matches TRBD2 (6 bases). Per the germline V gene, CDR1 is SGHDT and CDR2 is YYEEEE. V lost 5 bases to trimming and J lost 9 bases, with 27 bases between them. The CDR3 runs to 16 residues. CDR3 sequence: CASSSLGLSTVRGQYF. In DNA form, the CDR3 reads TGTGCCAGCAGTTCCCTGGGACTCTCCACTGTTCGCGGGCAGTACTTC.

This sequence joins TRBV19 and TRBJ2-2, with TRBD1 as a possible D gene (5 bases). CDR3 length equals 14 residues. The germline CDR1 and CDR2 sequences are LNHDA and SQIVND (reference sequence). Trimming removed 1 base from V and 3 bases from J, with 6 bases in between. CDR3 sequence: CASSIGGYTGELFF. In DNA, the CDR3 is TGTGCCAGTAGTATAGGGGGCTACACCGGGGAGCTGTTTTTT.

CDR3 in DNA: TGCGCCAGCAGCTATGCGGGGACCTACAATGAGCAGTTCTTC. Its translation: CASSYAGTYNEQFF. J is TRBJ2-1 and V is TRBV5-1; maybe TRBD2 (6 bases). Germline assignment: CDR1 SGHRS and CDR2 YFSETQ. V lost 3 bases to trimming and J lost 2 bases, with 9 bases between them. This CDR3 has 14 amino acids.

The chain links TRBV30 to TRBJ1-6, with 10 bases identical to TRBD1. The V and J ends lost 1 base and 7 bases, in that order; junction bases with no gene match: 1. The CDR3 runs 14 residues. CDR1 is GTSNPN, CDR2 SVGIG, per germline (reference sequence). DNA of the CDR3: TGTGCCTGGAGTGAGGGACAGGGGAATTCACCCCTCCACTTT. It yields the protein CAWSEGQGNSPLHF. The full variable domain, in which reference TRBV30 and TRBJ1-6 provide the parts outside the CDR3, is SQTIHQWPATLVQPVGSPLSLECTVEGTSNPNLYWYRQAAGRGLQLLFYSVGIGQISSEVPQNLSASRPQDRQFILSSKKLLLSDSGFYLCAWSEGQGNSPLHFGNGTRLTVT.

The chain carries TRBV4-3 and TRBJ2-3; TRBD1 is a possible D gene (5 bases). The CDR3 consists of 16 residues. The V end lost 0 bases, the J end lost 2 bases, and 12 bases lay between the germline ends. Germline CDR1 reads LGHNA; CDR2 reads YSLEER. CDR3 loop: CASSQDSGLFTDTQYF. CDR3 nucleotides: TGCGCCAGCAGCCAAGATTCAGGGTTGTTCACAGATACGCAGTATTTT.

CDR3 bases: TGTGCCAGCAGCCAAATGGGGGGGACCGGGGAGCTGTTTTTT. This sequence encodes CASSQMGGTGELFF. The V call is TRBV3-1 (or the pseudogene TRBV3-2), the J call TRBJ2-2, with TRBD2 matching 7 bases. The V gene end was trimmed by 2 bases and the J gene end by 5 bases; junction bases not matched to a gene: 2. Germline CDR1 and CDR2: LGHDT and YNNKEL (reference sequence). The CDR3 has 14 amino acids.

V gene TRBV29-1 combines with J gene TRBJ1-6; 7 bases agree with TRBD1. This CDR3 comprises 14 residues. Germline loops: CDR1 SQVTM, CDR2 ANQGSEA. Germline trimming cut 8 bases from V and 4 bases from J; bases unmatched to any gene: 8. DNA for the CDR3: TGCAGCCTACGACAGGGCCCGTATAATTCACCCCTCCACTTT. Amino acid sequence: CSLRQGPYNSPLHF.

This clone has just one count. This sequence joins TRBV7-3 and TRBJ2-2; D not certain. CDR3 length equals 16 residues. Germline CDR1 SGHTA, CDR2 FQGTGA. V lost 3 bases, J lost 0 bases, and 11 bases lay in between. As DNA, the CDR3 is TGTGCCAGCAGCTTTTCGGGCGGAGCGAACACCGGGGAGCTGTTTTTT. Translating gives CASSFSGGANTGELFF.

The sample holds a few counts of this clone. J is TRBJ2-7 and V is TRBV7-9, with D perhaps matching TRBD1 (5 bases). This CDR3 contains 11 residues. Germline assignment: CDR1 SEHNR and CDR2 FQNEAQ (reference sequence). V dropped 5 bases and J dropped 5 bases, with 7 bases sitting between them. CDR3 sequence: CASSLGDEQYF. The CDR3 nucleotides read TGTGCCAGCAGCCTAGGGGACGAGCAGTACTTC.

V and J are TRBV6-5 and TRBJ1-3; D is unresolved. Germline CDR1 MNHEY, CDR2 SVGAGI. The ends were cut back, 2 bases at V and 0 bases at J, with 8 bases in the middle. There are 15 residues in the CDR3. As DNA, the CDR3 is TGTGCCAGCAGTTACGGTCCGGACTCTGGAAACACCATATATTTT. Translating gives CASSYGPDSGNTIYF.

Only one count was recorded for this clone. The V and J genes are TRBV30 and TRBJ2-7; 9 positions match TRBD1. Germline V gene lookup returns CDR1 GTSNPN and CDR2 SVGIG (reference sequence). This CDR3 has 14 residues. Germline trimming cut 3 bases from V and 1 base from J; bases unmatched to any gene: 4. The CDR3 protein is CAWSQGQGSYEQYF. The CDR3 region has the DNA TGTGCCTGGAGCCAGGGACAGGGTTCCTACGAGCAGTACTTC.